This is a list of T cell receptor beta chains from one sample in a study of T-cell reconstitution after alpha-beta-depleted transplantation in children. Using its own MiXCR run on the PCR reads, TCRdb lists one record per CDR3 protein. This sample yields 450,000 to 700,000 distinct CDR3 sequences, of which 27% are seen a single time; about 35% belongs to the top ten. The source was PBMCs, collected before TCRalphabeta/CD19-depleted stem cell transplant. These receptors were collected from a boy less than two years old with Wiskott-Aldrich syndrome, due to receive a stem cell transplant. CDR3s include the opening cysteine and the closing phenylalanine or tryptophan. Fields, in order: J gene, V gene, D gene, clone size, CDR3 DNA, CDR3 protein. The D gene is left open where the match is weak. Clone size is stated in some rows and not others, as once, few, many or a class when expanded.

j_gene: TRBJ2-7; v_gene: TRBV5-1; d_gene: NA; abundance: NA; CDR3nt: TGCGCCAGCAGGCTGGGGCTAGGGGACTACGAGCAGTACTTC; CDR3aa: CASRLGLGDYEQYF
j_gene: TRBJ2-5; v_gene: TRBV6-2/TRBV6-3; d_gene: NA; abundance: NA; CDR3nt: TGTGCCAGCAGACCGACTGTGTACCAAGAGACCCAGTACTTC; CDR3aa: CASRPTVYQETQYF
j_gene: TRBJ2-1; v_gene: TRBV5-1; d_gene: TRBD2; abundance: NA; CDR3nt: TGCGCCAGCAGCCCACGAAGGACTAGGAGCTACAATGAGCAGTTCTTC; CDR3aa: CASSPRRTRSYNEQFF
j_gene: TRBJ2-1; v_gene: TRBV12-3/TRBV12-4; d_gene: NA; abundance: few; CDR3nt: TGTGCCAGCAAGGCTGGGCGGATCAATATTAATGAGCAGTTCTTC; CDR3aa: CASKAGRININEQFF
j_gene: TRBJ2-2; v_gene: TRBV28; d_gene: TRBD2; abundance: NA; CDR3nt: TGTGCCAGCGGACCTAGCGGGAGGGCTATCGGGGAGCTGTTTTTT; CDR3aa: CASGPSGRAIGELFF
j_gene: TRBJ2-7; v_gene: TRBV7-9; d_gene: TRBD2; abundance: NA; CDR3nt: TGTGCCAGCAGCAAACCAGCGGGAGGAGTCTACGAGCAGTACTTC; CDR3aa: CASSKPAGGVYEQYF
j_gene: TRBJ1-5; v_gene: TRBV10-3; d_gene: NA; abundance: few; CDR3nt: TGTGCCATCAGTGAGTCGATGGTGAATCAGCCCCAGCATTTT; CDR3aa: CAISESMVNQPQHF
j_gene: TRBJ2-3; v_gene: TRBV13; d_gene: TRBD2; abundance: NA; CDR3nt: TGTGCCAGCAGCCCCCGGACTAGCGGAGGAGATACGCAGTATTTT; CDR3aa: CASSPRTSGGDTQYF
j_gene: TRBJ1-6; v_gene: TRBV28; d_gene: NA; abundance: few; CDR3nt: TGTGCCAGCACGGAGATATACGGGAATTCACCCCTCCACTTT; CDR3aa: CASTEIYGNSPLHF
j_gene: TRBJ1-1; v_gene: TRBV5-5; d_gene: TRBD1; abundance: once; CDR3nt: TGTGCCAGCAGATTCACAGGGGGGGAAACTGAAGCTTTCTTT; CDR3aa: CASRFTGGETEAFF
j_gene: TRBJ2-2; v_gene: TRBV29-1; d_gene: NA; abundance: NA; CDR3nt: TGCAGCGTCGAACCTTTACCCACCGGGGAGCTGTTTTTT; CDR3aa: CSVEPLPTGELFF
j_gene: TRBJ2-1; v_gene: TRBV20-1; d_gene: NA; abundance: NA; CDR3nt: TGCAGTGCTCTACCCGGTGGGGGCAATGAGCAGTTCTTC; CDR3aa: CSALPGGGNEQFF
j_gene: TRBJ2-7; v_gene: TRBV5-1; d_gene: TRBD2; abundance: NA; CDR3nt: TGCGCCAGCAGCTCGGGACTAGCGGGAGGCTTGACCTCCTACGAGCAGTACTTC; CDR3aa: CASSSGLAGGLTSYEQYF
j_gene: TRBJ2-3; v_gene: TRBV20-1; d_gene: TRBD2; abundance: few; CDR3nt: TGCAGTGCTAGAGATCCCCTCGGGCGGGAGGGCCGGGTTGATACGCAGTATTTT; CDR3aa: CSARDPLGREGRVDTQYF
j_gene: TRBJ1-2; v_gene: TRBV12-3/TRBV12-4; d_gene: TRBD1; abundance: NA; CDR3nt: TGTGCCAGCAGTCTGACAACAAAACAGGGGGCTGGCTACACCTTC; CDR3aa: CASSLTTKQGAGYTF
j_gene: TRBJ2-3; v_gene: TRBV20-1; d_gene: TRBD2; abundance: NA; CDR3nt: TGCAGTGCTAGCCCACTAGCGTCAAGCACAGATACGCAGTATTTT; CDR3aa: CSASPLASSTDTQYF
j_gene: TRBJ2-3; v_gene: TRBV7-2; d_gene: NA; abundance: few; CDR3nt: TGTGCCAGCAGCTTAGTTGGGAATACGCAGTATTTT; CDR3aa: CASSLVGNTQYF
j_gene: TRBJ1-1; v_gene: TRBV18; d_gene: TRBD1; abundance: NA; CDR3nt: TGTGCCAGCTCACCACCGGGACAGGTTATGAACACTGAAGCTTTCTTT; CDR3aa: CASSPPGQVMNTEAFF
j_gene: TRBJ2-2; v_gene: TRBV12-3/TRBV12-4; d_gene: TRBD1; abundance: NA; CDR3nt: TGTGCCAGCAGTTTGGGACAGGTGTTGAACACCGGGGAGCTGTTTTTT; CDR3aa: CASSLGQVLNTGELFF
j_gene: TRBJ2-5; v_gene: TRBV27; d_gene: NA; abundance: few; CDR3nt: TGTGCCAGCAGTAAGGCGGGATTGGAGACCCAGTACTTC; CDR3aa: CASSKAGLETQYF
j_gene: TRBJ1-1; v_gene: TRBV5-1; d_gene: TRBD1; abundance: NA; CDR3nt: TGCGCCAGCAGCCTGACAGGGGTTGACACTGAAGCTTTCTTT; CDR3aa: CASSLTGVDTEAFF
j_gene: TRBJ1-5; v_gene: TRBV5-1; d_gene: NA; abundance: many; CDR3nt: TGCGCCAGCAGACCGGACGGGGAGAGCAATCAGCCCCAGCATTTT; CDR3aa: CASRPDGESNQPQHF
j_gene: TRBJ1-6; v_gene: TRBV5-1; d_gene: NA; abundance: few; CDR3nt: TGCGCCAGCAGCAGGGCCATCAATTCACCCCTCCACTTT; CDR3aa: CASSRAINSPLHF
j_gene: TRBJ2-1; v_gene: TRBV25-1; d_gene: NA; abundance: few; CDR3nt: TGTGCCAGTACCCCGAAGGTCGCCGGCAATGAGCAGTTCTTC; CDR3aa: CASTPKVAGNEQFF
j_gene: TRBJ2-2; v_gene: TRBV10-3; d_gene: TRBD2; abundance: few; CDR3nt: TGTGCCACCGAGCGGGGCGCGAACACCGGGGAGCTGTTTTTT; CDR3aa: CATERGANTGELFF
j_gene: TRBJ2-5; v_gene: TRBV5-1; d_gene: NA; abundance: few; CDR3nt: TGCGCCAGCAGCTTGGTCCCCACAGAGACCCAGTACTTC; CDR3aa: CASSLVPTETQYF
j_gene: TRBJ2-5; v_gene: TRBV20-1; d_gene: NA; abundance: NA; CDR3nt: TGCAGTGCTAGAGGGACCCCGACGCCGAAACAAGAGACCCAGTACTTC; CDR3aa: CSARGTPTPKQETQYF
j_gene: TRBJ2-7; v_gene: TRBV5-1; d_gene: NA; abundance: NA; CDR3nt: TGCGCCAGCAGCTTGGCCACAGGACCCCTTATTTACGAGCAGTACTTC; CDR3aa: CASSLATGPLIYEQYF
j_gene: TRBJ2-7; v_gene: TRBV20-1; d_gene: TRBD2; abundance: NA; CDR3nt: TGCAGTGCTGGACTAGCGGGAGACGAGCAGTACTTC; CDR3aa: CSAGLAGDEQYF
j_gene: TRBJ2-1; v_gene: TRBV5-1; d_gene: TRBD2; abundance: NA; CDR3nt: TGCGCCAGCAGCTACGGACTAGCGGATGACAATGAGCAGTTCTTC; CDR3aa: CASSYGLADDNEQFF
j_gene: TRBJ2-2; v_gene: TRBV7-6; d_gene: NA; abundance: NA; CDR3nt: TGTGCCAGCAGCTTAGTTCAGGGGATAACCGGGGAGCTGTTTTTT; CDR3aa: CASSLVQGITGELFF
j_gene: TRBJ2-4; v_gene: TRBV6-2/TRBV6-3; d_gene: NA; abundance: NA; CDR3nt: TGTGCCAGCAGTTTCCGTTTTGGCATTCAGTACTTC; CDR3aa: CASSFRFGIQYF
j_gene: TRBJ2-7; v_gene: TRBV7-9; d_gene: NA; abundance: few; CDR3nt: TGTGCCAGCAGCTTATGGGGACAACTCGAGCAGTACTTC; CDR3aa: CASSLWGQLEQYF
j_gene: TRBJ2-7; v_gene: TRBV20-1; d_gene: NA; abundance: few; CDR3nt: TGCAGTGCTAGTTTGGGAGCCTCCTACGAGCAGTACTTC; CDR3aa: CSASLGASYEQYF
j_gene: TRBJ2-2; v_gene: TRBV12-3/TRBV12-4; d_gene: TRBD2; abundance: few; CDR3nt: TGTGCCAGCAGGGAAGGACTAGCGGGACCGGTCACCGGGGAGCTGTTTTTT; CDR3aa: CASREGLAGPVTGELFF
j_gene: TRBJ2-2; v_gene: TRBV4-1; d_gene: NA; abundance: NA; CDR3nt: TGCGCCAGCAGCCAAGCACCTGTCACCTGGGAGCTGTTTTTT; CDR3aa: CASSQAPVTWELFF
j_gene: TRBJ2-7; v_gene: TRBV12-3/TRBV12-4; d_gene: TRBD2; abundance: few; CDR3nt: TGTGCCAGCAGTCCCGGACTAGCGGGAGTCGTCCACGAGCAGTACTTC; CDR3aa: CASSPGLAGVVHEQYF